The next 18 T cell receptor beta chains were all read from a single sample in a study of Ad26.COV2.S vaccination and SARS-CoV-2 variants. The treatment denotes: around 19 received Ad26.COV2.S at low or high dose, single or two shots; five or six received placebo; per-sample allocation not given. Specimens were obtained on day 63 following the first vaccine or placebo injection. Assay: immunoSEQ multiplex PCR; the TCRdb copy retains only in-frame clones and omits some. The sample includes approximately 480,000 clones, around nine tenths of them seen just once. Sequences were derived from peripheral blood, sampled in a trial of Ad26.COV2.S vaccine versus placebo. The receptors were gathered from a person between 18 and 59 years old who received the Ad26.COV2.S COVID-19 vaccine or a placebo.

This chain uses TRBV5-1 with TRBJ2-1, with 7 bases matching TRBD1. V was clipped by 1 base and J by 1 base; unmatched bases: 8. Germline CDR1 SGHRS, CDR2 YFSETQ. The CDR3 contains 17 residues. CDR3 in amino acids: CASSLRSPGGSYNEQFF. CDR3 nucleotides: TGCGCCAGCAGCTTGCGTTCCCCAGGGGGATCCTACAATGAGCAGTTCTTC.

The CDR3 nucleotides are TGTGCCAGCAGCTTAGAATCCGGGATGACCGGGGAGACCCAGTACTTC. Its translation is CASSLESGMTGETQYF. The chain recombines TRBV7-9 with TRBJ2-5; D possibly corresponds to TRBD2 (5 bases). The CDR3 is made up of 16 amino acids. Germline CDR1 is SEHNR and CDR2 is FQNEAQ (reference sequence). The germline V and J ends were trimmed by 1 base and 5 bases, with 17 bases remaining between them.

CDR3 DNA sequence: TGTGCCAGCAGTGTAGAGGCAGCCAGGAACTATGGCTACACCTTC. Translation gives CASSVEAARNYGYTF. The rearrangement joins TRBV2 to TRBJ1-2; D gene uncertain. V dropped 4 bases and J dropped 2 bases, with 14 bases sitting between them. From germline, CDR1 is SNHLY and CDR2 FYNNEI. The CDR3 is 15 residues long. Combining the CDR3 with reference TRBV2 and TRBJ1-2 gives the whole variable domain EPEVTQTPSHQVTQMGQEVILRCVPISNHLYFYWYRQILGQKVEFLVSFYNNEISEKSEIFDDQFSVERPDGSNFTLKIRSTKLEDSAMYFCASSVEAARNYGYTFGSGTRLTVV.

V gene TRBV18 combines with J gene TRBJ2-1, with 11 bases identical to TRBD2. V lost 5 bases to trimming and J lost 8 bases; unmatched junction nucleotides: 11. The CDR3 is 16 residues long. The germline V gene encodes CDR1 KGHSH and CDR2 LQKENI. The DNA for the CDR3 is TGTGCCAGCTCATCAGATAGCGGGGGGGGATCACATGAGCAGTTCTTC. Translation gives CASSSDSGGGSHEQFF.

The gene calls are TRBV28 and TRBJ1-2; 10 nucleotides line up with TRBD1. Unmatched junction bases numbered 10, after V lost 4 bases and J lost 5 bases. Germline V gene sequence: CDR1 MDHEN, CDR2 SYDVKM. This CDR3 comprises 16 residues. The CDR3 spells CASSWGTGAITYGYTF. In nucleotides, the CDR3 is TGTGCCAGCAGTTGGGGGACAGGGGCCATTACTTATGGCTACACCTTC.

The chain couples TRBV19 to TRBJ1-1; TRBD1 might be the D (6 bases). Germline assignment: CDR1 LNHDA and CDR2 SQIVND (reference sequence). With 2 bases removed from V and 4 bases from J, the gap between germline ends came to 14 bases. The CDR3 extends over 15 amino acids. The CDR3 sequence: CASSILGGMSTEAFF. In DNA form, the CDR3 reads TGTGCCAGTAGTATATTAGGGGGGATGAGCACTGAAGCTTTCTTT.

The J gene is TRBJ2-1, the V gene TRBV28; TRBD2 matches 9 bases. This CDR3 has 15 residues. Looked up from germline, CDR1 is MDHEN and CDR2 is SYDVKM. V shed 5 bases and J 6 bases; nucleotides not matched to a gene: 8. CDR3 DNA: TGTGCCAGCAGTAGTAGCGGGAGCCCCCCCAATGAGCAGTTCTTC. This codes for CASSSSGSPPNEQFF.

Worth noting for this clone: Other DNA sequences in this sample translate to the same CDR3. The chain is built from TRBV27 and TRBJ2-2; D possibly corresponds to TRBD1 (5 bases). The CDR3 has 12 residues. From germline, CDR1 is MNHEY and CDR2 SMNVEV (reference sequence). V was shortened by 3 bases and J by 7 bases, with 6 bases between the two germline ends. The CDR3, as DNA: TGTGCCAGCAGTTTTAGGGGCGGGGAGCTGTTTTTT. Translated: CASSFRGGELFF.

The chain joins TRBV27 to TRBJ2-2, with 7 bases fitting TRBD2. The CDR3 spans 15 residues. Germline loops: CDR1 MNHEY, CDR2 SMNVEV (reference sequence). V was clipped by 0 bases and J by 5 bases; unmatched bases: 3. CDR3 DNA: TGTGCCAGCAGTTTATCCCCTAGCGGAACCGGGGAGCTGTTTTTT. Its translation: CASSLSPSGTGELFF.

The chain combines TRBV3-1 (or the pseudogene TRBV3-2) with TRBJ2-1, with 11 bases fitting TRBD2. V was pared by 2 bases and J by 7 bases, with 4 bases of the junction left unmatched. Germline assignment: CDR1 LGHDT and CDR2 YNNKEL (reference sequence). CDR3 length equals 15 residues. The CDR3 region has the DNA TGTGCCAGCAGCCAAAATATAGCGGGAGGGAATGAGCAGTTCTTC. Translating gives CASSQNIAGGNEQFF.

The chain uses TRBV7-9 and TRBJ1-1; 12 nucleotides line up with TRBD1. The CDR3 length is 18 residues. The germline CDR1 and CDR2 sequences are SEHNR and FQNEAQ (reference sequence). Trimming removed 6 bases from V and 1 base from J; junction bases left unmatched: 12. The CDR3 loop is CASRPGAGTGGWNTEAFF. DNA for the CDR3: TGTGCCAGCAGACCAGGGGCCGGGACAGGGGGCTGGAACACTGAAGCTTTCTTT. Complete variable domain (other parts from reference TRBV7-9 and TRBJ1-1): DTGVSQNPRHKITKRGQNVTFRCDPISEHNRLYWYRQTLGQGPEFLTYFQNEAQLEKSRLLSDRFSAERPKGSFSTLEIQRTEQGDSAMYLCASRPGAGTGGWNTEAFFGQGTRLTVV.

This chain joins TRBV5-5 and TRBJ1-1; D gene unclear. Germline V gene lookup returns CDR1 SGHKS and CDR2 YYEKEE (reference sequence). The germline V and J ends were trimmed by 0 bases and 3 bases, with 3 bases remaining between them. This CDR3 region has 12 residues. CDR3: CASSLDDTEAFF. The DNA for the CDR3 is TGTGCCAGCAGCTTGGATGACACTGAAGCTTTCTTT.

To note about this clone: The junction differs from germline at one of its ends, possibly a read error. The V call is TRBV18, the J call TRBJ2-7; D not resolved. The germline V gene has CDR1 KGHSH and CDR2 LQKENI. CDR3 length: 9 residues. CDR3 sequence reads: CASSPPFRF. CDR3 bases: TGTGCCAGCTCACCACCTTTTCGCTTC.

The chain is built from TRBV5-6 and TRBJ2-3; unclear D gene. This CDR3 is 13 amino acids long. V was clipped by 3 bases and J by 8 bases, with 13 bases between them. CDR1 and CDR2 from the germline V gene are SGHDT and YYEEEE. CDR3 nucleotides: TGTGCCAGCAGCTCCGCCCCGGCCGGTACGCAGTATTTT. Its translation: CASSSAPAGTQYF.

This chain connects TRBV29-1 to TRBJ2-5; 7 bases map to TRBD1. The CDR3 is made up of 13 amino acids. Germline-derived CDR1 and CDR2 are SQVTM and ANQGSEA. Trimming cost V 5 bases and J 1 base; bases outside gene matches: 4. This CDR3 reads CSVRQGAQETQYF. CDR3 sequence (DNA): TGCAGCGTTCGACAGGGCGCCCAAGAGACCCAGTACTTC.

The chain links TRBV6-6 to TRBJ1-3; no definite D call. Germline V CDR1 and CDR2: MNHNY, SVGAGI (reference sequence). Trimming took off 0 bases at V and 8 bases at J, with 5 bases between the two ends. This CDR3 has 12 amino acids. This CDR3 is CASSYSPYTIYF. The CDR3 region has the DNA TGTGCCAGCAGTTACTCTCCTTACACCATATATTTT.

This rearrangement joins TRBV11-2 to TRBJ2-7; D is unresolved. CDR1 SGHAT and CDR2 FQNNGV come from the germline V gene. Trimming shortened V by 2 bases and J by 4 bases, and 18 bases separated the two germline ends. The CDR3 runs 16 residues. CDR3 bases: TGTGCCAGCAGCTTAATGGTCGCTAGGGCCAGATACGAGCAGTACTTC. This sequence encodes CASSLMVARARYEQYF.

V and J are TRBV7-8 and TRBJ1-4, with TRBD1 as a possible D gene (5 bases). Germline-derived CDR1 and CDR2 are SGHVS and FQNEAQ. The CDR3 is 17 residues long. V lost 1 base to trimming and J lost 8 bases, with 20 bases between them. As DNA, the CDR3 is TGTGCCAGCAGCTTAGAGGCACGGGGCAGAATCAGGGAAAAACTGTTTTTT. It encodes CASSLEARGRIREKLFF. Variable domain in full (rest from reference TRBV7-8 and TRBJ1-4): GAGVSQSPRYKVAKRGQDVALRCDPISGHVSLFWYQQALGQGPEFLTYFQNEAQLDKSGLPSDRFFAERPEGSVSTLKIQRTQQEDSAVYLCASSLEARGRIREKLFFGSGTQLSVL.